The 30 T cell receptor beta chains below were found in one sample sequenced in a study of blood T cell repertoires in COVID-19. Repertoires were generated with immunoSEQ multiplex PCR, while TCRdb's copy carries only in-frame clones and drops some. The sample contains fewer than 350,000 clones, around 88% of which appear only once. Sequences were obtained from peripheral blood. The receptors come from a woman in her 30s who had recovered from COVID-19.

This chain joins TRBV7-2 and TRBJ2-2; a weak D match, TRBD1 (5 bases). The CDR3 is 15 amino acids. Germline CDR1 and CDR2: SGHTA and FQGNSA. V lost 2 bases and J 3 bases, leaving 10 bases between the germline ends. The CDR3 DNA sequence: TGTGCCAGCAGCTTAACAGGAGAGTACACCGGGGAGCTGTTTTTT. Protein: CASSLTGEYTGELFF.

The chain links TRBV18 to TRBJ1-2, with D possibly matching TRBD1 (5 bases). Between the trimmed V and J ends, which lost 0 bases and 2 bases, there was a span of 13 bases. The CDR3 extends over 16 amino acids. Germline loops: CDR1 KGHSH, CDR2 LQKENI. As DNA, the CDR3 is TGTGCCAGCTCACCACCCCCCCTGGCAGGGAACTATGGCTACACCTTC. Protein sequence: CASSPPPLAGNYGYTF.

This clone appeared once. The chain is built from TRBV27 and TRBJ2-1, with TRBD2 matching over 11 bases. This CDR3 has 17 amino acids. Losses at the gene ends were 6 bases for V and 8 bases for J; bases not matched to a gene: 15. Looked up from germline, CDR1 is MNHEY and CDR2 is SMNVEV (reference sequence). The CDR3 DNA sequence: TGTGCCAGCAGAACTTATTTGCTAGCGGGAGGTCAGGATGAGCAGTTCTTC. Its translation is CASRTYLLAGGQDEQFF.

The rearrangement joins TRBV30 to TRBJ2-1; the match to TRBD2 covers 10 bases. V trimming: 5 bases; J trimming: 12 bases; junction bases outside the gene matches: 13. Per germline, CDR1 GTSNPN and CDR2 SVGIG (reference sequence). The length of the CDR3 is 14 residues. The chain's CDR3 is CAWGRAGGLLRQFF. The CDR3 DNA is TGTGCCTGGGGCCGAGCGGGGGGGCTACTCCGGCAGTTCTTC.

The CDR3 here is CASSAGGQGFSGNTIYF. The CDR3 region has the DNA TGTGCCAGCAGCGCAGGGGGACAGGGTTTCTCTGGAAACACCATATATTTT. The V gene is TRBV7-9, the J gene TRBJ1-3, with 9 bases lining up with TRBD1. Trimming at V came to 5 bases and at J to 0 bases, leaving 8 bases not matched to a gene. The germline gives CDR1 SEHNR, CDR2 FQNEAQ (reference sequence). The CDR3 length is 17 residues.

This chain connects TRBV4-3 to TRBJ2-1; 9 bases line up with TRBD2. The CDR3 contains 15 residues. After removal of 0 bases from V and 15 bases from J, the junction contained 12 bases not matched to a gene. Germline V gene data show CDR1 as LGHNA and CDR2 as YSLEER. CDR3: CASSQEGGLAGVMFF. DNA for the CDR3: TGCGCCAGCAGCCAAGAAGGCGGCTTAGCGGGAGTTATGTTCTTC.

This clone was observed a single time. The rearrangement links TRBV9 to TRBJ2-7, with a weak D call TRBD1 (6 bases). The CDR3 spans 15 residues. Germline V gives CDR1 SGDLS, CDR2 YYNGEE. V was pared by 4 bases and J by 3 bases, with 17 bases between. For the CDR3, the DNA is TGTGCCAGCAGCCCCGGGACACCAGGATACTACGAGCAGTACTTC. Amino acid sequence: CASSPGTPGYYEQYF.

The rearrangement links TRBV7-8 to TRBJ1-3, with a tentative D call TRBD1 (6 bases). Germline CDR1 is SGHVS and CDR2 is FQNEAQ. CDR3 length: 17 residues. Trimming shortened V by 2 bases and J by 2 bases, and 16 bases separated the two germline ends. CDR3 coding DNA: TGTGCCAGCAGCTTACCCCGGCGGACAGATCCTGGAAACACCATATATTTT. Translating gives CASSLPRRTDPGNTIYF. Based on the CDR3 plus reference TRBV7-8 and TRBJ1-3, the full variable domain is GAGVSQSPRYKVAKRGQDVALRCDPISGHVSLFWYQQALGQGPEFLTYFQNEAQLDKSGLPSDRFFAERPEGSVSTLKIQRTQQEDSAVYLCASSLPRRTDPGNTIYFGEGSWLTVV.

The CDR3 DNA follows: TGTGCCTGCAAGAGGGACTCTGGAAACACCATATATTTT. Protein: CACKRDSGNTIYF. The genes are TRBV30 and TRBJ1-3, with D hard to call. This CDR3 is 13 amino acids long. V gave up 6 bases and J gave up 0 bases, with 9 bases separating them. The germline CDR1 and CDR2 sequences are GTSNPN and SVGIG (reference sequence). The entire variable domain, with the rest obtained from reference TRBV30 and TRBJ1-3, is as follows: SQTIHQWPATLVQPVGSPLSLECTVEGTSNPNLYWYRQAAGRGLQLLFYSVGIGQISSEVPQNLSASRPQDRQFILSSKKLLLSDSGFYLCACKRDSGNTIYFGEGSWLTVV.

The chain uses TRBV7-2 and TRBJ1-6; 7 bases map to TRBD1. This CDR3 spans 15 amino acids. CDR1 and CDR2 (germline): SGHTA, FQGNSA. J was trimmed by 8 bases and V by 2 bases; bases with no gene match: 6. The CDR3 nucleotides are TGTGCCAGCAGCTTATCCAGGGGGGACTATTCACCCCTCCACTTT. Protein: CASSLSRGDYSPLHF.

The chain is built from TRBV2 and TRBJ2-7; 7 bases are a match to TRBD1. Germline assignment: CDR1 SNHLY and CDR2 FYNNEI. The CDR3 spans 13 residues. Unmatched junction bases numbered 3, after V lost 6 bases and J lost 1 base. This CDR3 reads CASRYRGSYEQYF. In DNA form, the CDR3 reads TGTGCCAGCAGATACAGGGGATCCTACGAGCAGTACTTC. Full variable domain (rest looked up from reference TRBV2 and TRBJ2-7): EPEVTQTPSHQVTQMGQEVILRCVPISNHLYFYWYRQILGQKVEFLVSFYNNEISEKSEIFDDQFSVERPDGSNFTLKIRSTKLEDSAMYFCASRYRGSYEQYFGPGTRLTVT.

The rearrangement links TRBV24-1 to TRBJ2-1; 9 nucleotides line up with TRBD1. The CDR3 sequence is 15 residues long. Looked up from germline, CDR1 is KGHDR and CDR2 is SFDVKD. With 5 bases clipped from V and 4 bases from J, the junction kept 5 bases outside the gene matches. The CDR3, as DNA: TGTGCCACCAGTGGGGGACAGGGAACATACAATGAGCAGTTCTTC. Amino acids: CATSGGQGTYNEQFF.

This chain's CDR3 is CASSLQGYGGELFF. The DNA for the CDR3 is TGTGCCAGCAGCCTACAGGGATACGGCGGGGAGCTGTTTTTT. This chain links TRBV5-4 with TRBJ2-2, with D possibly matching TRBD1 (6 bases). Germline CDR1 is SGHNT and CDR2 is YYREEE (reference sequence). V gave up 4 bases and J gave up 7 bases, with 14 bases separating them. CDR3 length equals 14 residues.

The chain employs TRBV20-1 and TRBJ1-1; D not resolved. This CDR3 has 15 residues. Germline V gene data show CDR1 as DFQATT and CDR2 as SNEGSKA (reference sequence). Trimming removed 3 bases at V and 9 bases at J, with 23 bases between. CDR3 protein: CSASSPADPSPQAFF. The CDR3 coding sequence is TGCAGTGCTAGTAGTCCGGCGGATCCCAGCCCACAAGCTTTCTTT.

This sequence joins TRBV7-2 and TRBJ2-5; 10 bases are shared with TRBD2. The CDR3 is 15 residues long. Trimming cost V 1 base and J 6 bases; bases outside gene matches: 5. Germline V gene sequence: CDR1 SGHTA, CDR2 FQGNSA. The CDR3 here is CASSLGLAGVQTQYF. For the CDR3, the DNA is TGTGCCAGCAGCTTAGGACTAGCGGGCGTCCAGACCCAGTACTTC.

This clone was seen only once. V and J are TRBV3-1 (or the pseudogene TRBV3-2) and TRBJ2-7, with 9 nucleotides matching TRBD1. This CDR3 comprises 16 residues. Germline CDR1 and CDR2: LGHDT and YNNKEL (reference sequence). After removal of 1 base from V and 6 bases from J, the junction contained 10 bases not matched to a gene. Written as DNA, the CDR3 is TGTGCCAGCAGCCAAGCCGGGACAGGGAACCCGGGCGAGCAGTACTTC. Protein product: CASSQAGTGNPGEQYF.

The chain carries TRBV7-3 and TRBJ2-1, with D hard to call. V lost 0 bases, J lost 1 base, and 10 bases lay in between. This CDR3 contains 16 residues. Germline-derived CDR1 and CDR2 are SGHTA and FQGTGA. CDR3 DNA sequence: TGTGCCAGCAGCTTAACGGCCCCGTCGTCCTACAATGAGCAGTTCTTC. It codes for CASSLTAPSSYNEQFF.

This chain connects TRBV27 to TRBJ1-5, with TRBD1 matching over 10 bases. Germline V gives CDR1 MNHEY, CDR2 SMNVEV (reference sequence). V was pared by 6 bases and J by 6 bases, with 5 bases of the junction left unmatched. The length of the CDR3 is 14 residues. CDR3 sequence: CASRPTGGSQPQHF. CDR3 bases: TGTGCCAGCAGGCCGACAGGGGGCAGTCAGCCCCAGCATTTT.

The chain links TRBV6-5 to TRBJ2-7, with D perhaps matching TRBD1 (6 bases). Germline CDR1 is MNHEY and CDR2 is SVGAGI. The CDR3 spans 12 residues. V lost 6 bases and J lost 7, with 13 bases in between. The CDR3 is CASRSQGQEQYF. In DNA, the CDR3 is TGTGCCAGCAGATCACAGGGTCAAGAGCAGTACTTC.

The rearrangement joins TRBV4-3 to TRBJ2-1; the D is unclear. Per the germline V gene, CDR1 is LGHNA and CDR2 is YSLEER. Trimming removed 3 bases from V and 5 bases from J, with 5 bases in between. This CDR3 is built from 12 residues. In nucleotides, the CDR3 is TGCGCCAGCAGCCAGGCCGACAATGAGCAGTTCTTC. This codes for CASSQADNEQFF.

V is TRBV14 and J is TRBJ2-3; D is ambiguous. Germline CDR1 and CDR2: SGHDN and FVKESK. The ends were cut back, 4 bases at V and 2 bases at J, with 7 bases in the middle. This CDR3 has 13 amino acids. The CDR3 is CASSRVITDTQYF. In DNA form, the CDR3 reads TGTGCCAGCAGCCGAGTGATCACAGATACGCAGTATTTT.

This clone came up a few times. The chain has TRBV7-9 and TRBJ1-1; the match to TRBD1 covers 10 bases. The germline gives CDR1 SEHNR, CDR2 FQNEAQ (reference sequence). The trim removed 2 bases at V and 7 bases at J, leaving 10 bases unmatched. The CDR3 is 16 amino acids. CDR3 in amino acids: CASSLSAGTGAIEAFF. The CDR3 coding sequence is TGTGCCAGCAGCTTATCCGCCGGGACAGGGGCGATTGAAGCTTTCTTT.

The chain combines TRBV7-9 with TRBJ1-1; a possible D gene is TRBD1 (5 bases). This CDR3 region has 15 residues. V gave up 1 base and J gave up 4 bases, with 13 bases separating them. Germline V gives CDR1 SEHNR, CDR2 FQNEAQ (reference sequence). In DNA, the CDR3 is TGTGCCAGCAGCTTAGAAGGGGTCATAGGCACTGAAGCTTTCTTT. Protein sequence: CASSLEGVIGTEAFF.

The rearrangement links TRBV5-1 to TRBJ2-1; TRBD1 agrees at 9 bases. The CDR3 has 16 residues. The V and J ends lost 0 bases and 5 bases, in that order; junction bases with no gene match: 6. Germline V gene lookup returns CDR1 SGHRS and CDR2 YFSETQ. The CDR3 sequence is CASSLGDREAHNEQFF. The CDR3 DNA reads TGCGCCAGCAGCTTGGGGGACAGGGAAGCCCACAATGAGCAGTTCTTC. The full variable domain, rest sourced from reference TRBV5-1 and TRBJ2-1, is KAGVTQTPRYLIKTRGQQVTLSCSPISGHRSVSWYQQTPGQGLQFLFEYFSETQRNKGNFPGRFSGRQFSNSRSEMNVSTLELGDSALYLCASSLGDREAHNEQFFGPGTRLTVL.

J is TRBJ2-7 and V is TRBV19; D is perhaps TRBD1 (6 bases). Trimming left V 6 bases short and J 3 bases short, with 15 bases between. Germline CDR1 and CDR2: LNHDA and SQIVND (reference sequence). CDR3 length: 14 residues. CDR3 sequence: CASSHPGTNYEQYF. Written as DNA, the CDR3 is TGTGCCAGTAGCCACCCCGGGACAAACTACGAGCAGTACTTC.

The CDR3 bases are TGTGCCAGTAGTCGAGGAGAAAGAGCCTACGAGCAGTACTTC. This gives the protein CASSRGERAYEQYF. This rearrangement joins TRBV19 to TRBJ2-7, with unresolved D. This CDR3 has 14 amino acids. Deletions cut 5 bases from V and 2 bases from J, with 13 bases between. From germline, CDR1 is LNHDA and CDR2 SQIVND (reference sequence).

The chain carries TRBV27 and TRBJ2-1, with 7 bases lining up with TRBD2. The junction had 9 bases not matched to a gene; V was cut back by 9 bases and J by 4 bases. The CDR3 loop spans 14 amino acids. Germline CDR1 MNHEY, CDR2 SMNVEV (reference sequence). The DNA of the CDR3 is TGTGCCAGTATGTGGGCTAGCGGATACAATGAGCAGTTCTTC. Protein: CASMWASGYNEQFF.

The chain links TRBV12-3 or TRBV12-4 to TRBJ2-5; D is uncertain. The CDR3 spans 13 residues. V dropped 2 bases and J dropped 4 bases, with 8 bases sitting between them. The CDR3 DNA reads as TGTGCCAGCAGTTTAAGCACCGCAGAGACCCAGTACTTC. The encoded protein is CASSLSTAETQYF.

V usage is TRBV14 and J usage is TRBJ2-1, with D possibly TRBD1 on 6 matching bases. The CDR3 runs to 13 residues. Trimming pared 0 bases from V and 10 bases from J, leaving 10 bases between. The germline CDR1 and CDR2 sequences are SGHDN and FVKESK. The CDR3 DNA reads TGTGCCAGCAGCCAAGATCTGGACAGCGAGCAGTTCTTC. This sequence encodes CASSQDLDSEQFF.

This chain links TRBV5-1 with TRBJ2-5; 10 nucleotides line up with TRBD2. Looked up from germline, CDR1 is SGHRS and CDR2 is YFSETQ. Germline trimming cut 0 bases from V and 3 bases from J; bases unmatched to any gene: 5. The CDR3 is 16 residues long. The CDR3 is CASSLGTSGLKETQYF. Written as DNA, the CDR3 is TGCGCCAGCAGCTTGGGGACTAGCGGCCTCAAAGAGACCCAGTACTTC.